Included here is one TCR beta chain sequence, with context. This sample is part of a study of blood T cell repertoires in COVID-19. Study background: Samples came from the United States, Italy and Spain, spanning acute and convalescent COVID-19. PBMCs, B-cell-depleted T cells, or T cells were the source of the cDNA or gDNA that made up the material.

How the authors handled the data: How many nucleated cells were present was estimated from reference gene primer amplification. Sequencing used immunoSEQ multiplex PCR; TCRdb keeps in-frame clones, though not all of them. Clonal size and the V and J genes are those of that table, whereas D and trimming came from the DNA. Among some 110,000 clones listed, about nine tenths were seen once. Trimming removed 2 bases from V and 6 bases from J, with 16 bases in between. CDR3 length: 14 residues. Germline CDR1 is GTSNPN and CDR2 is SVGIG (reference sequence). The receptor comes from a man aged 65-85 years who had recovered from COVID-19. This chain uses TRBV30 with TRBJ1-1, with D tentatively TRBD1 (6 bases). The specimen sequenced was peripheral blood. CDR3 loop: CAWSRLTGSAEAFF. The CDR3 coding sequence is TGTGCCTGGAGTCGGCTTACAGGGTCGGCTGAAGCTTTCTTT.